This T cell receptor (beta chain) emerged from a study of cytomegalovirus exposure and HLA in healthy donors. Researchers ran the PCR with 60 Vbeta and 13 Jbeta primers. The table came from immunoSEQ multiplex PCR; TCRdb's copy has only in-frame clones and leaves some out. The table lists 180,000 or so clones, around 80% of them singletons. The germline gives CDR1 SQVTM, CDR2 ANQGSEA. Trimming cost V 2 bases and J 5 bases, with 12 bases left between them. The CDR3 length is 13 residues. Study results and limitations: The study had only CMV serostatus as immune exposure information. Altogether, 160 or so TCR beta chains were recorded as cytomegalovirus-associated. The study carried out a later analysis of TCR beta sequences. It associated 15,000 to 20,000 of them with specific HLA alleles at a false discovery rate of 0.05.

About this clone itself: The antigen is undetermined.

The V gene is TRBV29-1, the J gene TRBJ1-2, with D possibly TRBD1 on 6 matching bases. Sequencing used PBMCs. The clonotype originates from a woman aged 30 to 39 in good health and CMV-seronegative. The CDR3 sequence is CSVERGAGYGYTF. The DNA for the CDR3 is TGCAGCGTTGAACGGGGGGCGGGTTATGGCTACACCTTC.